This T cell receptor beta chain was identified during a study of T-cell memory formation after mild COVID-19. Study-level findings and limits: The study found contracting CD4+ clones mainly in CM and EM and contracting CD8+ clones in EMRA.

TCRdb reprocessed the 5' RACE reads via MiXCR and lists one record per CDR3 protein. The data contain about 110,000 distinct CDR3 sequences, about 18% of them singletons. The CDR3 totals 13 residues. Looked up from germline, CDR1 is MNHEY and CDR2 is SVGEGT. V lost 2 bases and J 3 bases, leaving 2 bases between the germline ends. Regarding this clonotype: Its target is not known.

The sequence was collected from a young man who had mild COVID-19 (a few samples of this study predate the infection). Cell type and time point are not known. The V gene is TRBV6-2 or TRBV6-3, the J gene TRBJ2-6; D is unclear. Input material: PBMCs or a T cell subset sorted from them (not recorded which). The CDR3 here is CASSYVGANVLTF. The CDR3 DNA reads as TGTGCCAGCAGTTACGTTGGGGCCAACGTCCTGACTTTC.